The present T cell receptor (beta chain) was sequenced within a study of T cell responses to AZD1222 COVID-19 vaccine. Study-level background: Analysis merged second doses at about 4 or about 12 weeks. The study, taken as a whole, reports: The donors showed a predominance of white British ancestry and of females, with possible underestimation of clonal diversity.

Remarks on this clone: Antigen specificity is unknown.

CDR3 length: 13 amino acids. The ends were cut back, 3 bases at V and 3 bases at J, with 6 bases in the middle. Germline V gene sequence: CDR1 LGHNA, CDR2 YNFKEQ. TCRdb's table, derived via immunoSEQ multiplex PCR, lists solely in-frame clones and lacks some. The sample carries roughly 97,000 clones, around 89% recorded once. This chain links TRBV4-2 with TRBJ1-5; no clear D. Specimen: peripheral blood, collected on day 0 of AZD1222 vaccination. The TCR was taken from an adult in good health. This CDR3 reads CASSQRDNQPQHF. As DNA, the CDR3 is TGTGCCAGCAGCCAGAGGGACAATCAGCCCCAGCATTTT.